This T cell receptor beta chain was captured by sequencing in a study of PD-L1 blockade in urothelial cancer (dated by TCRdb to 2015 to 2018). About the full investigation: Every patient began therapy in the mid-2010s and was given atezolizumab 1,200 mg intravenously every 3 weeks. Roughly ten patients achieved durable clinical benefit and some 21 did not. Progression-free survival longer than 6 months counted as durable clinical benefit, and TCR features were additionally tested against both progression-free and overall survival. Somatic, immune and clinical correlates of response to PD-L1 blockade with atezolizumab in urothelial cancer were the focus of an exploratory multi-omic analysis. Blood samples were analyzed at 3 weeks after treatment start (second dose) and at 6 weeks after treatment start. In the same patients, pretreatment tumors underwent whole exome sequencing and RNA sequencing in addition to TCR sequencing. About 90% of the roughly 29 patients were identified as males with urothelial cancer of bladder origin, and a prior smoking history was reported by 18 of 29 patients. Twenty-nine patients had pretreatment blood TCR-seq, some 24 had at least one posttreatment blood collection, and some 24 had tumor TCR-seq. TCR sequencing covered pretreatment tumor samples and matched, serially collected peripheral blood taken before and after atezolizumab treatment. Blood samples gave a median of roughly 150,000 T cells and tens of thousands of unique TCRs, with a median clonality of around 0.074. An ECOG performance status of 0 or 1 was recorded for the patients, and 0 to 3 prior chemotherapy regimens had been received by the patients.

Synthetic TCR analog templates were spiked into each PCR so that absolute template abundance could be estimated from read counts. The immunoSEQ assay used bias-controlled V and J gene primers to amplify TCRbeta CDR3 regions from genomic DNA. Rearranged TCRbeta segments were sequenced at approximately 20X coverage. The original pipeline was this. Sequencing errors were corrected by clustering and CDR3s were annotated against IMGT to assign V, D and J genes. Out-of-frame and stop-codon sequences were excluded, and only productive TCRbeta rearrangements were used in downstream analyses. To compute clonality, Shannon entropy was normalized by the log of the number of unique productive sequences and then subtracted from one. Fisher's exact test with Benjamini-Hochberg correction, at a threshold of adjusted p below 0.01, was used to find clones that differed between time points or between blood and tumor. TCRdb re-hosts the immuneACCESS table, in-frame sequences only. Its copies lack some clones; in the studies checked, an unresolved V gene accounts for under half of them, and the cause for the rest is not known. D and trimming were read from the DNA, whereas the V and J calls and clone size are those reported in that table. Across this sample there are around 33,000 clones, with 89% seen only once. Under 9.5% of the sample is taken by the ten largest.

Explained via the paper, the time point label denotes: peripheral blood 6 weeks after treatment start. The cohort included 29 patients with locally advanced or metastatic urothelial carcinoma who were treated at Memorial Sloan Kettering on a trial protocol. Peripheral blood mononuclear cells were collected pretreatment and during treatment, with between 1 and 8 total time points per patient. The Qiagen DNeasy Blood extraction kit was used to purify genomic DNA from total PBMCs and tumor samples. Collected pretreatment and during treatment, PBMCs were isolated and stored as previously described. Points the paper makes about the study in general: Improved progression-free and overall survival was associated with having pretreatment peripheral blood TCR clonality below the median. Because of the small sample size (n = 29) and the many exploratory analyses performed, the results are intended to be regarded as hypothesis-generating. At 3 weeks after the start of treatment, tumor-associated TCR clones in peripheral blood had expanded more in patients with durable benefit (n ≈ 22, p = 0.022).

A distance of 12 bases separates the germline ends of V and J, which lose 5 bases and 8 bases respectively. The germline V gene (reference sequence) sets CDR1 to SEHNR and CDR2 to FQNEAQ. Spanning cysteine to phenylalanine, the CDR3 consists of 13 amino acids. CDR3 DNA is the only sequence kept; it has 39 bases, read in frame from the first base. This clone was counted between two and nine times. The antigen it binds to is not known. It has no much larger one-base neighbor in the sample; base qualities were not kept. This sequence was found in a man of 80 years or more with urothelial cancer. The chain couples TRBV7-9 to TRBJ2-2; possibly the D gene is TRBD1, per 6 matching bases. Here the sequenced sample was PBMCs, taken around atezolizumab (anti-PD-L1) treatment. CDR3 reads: CASSVSGTGELFF. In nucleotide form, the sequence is TGTGCCAGCAGCGTCTCAGGGACAGGGGAGCTGTTTTTT.